Presented here are 7 T cell receptor beta chains from one specimen sequenced in a study of regulatory T cells in long-lasting Graves disease. Libraries of TCR beta came from iRepertoire HTBI primers plus Arm-PCR of CDR3 regions. TCRdb ran MiXCR on the multiplex PCR reads and lists one entry per CDR3 protein. The sample includes 400,000 to 500,000 distinct CDR3 sequences, about 20% seen only once; the top ten take about an eighth. Time point specified: persistent/refractory GD, antithyroid drugs over 5 years with positive TRAb. The TCR library was prepared using RNA isolated from PBMCs. The specimen was peripheral blood mononuclear cells (PBMCs), collected when the disease was refractory, from a patient treated with antithyroid drugs. The receptor set was obtained from a female donor with Graves disease.

The table lists this clonotype with a few counts. V gene TRBV28 combines with J gene TRBJ1-5; D is uncertain. Germline CDR1 reads MDHEN; CDR2 reads SYDVKM. The CDR3 is 14 residues long. Trimming removed 5 bases at V and 1 base at J, with 9 bases between. CDR3 protein: CASSRQVSNQPQHF. The CDR3 nucleotides read TGTGCCAGCAGTCGTCAGGTCAGCAATCAGCCCCAGCATTTT.

This clonotype was counted ten times or more. V gene TRBV2 combines with J gene TRBJ1-2, with D unresolved. The V gene's germline CDR1 is SNHLY and CDR2 FYNNEI. This CDR3 contains 13 residues. The V gene lost 4 bases and the J gene lost 0 bases, with 6 bases spanning the gap. Here the CDR3 reads CASSAGPNYGYTF. DNA for the CDR3: TGTGCCAGCAGTGCGGGCCCTAACTATGGCTACACCTTC.

This clonotype appeared many times. The CDR3 reads CASSLQGGTNTEAFF. The CDR3, as DNA: TGTGCCAGCAGTTTACAGGGTGGAACGAACACTGAAGCTTTCTTT. The chain employs TRBV27 and TRBJ1-1; possibly TRBD1 for D (5 bases). Trimming removed 2 bases at V and 1 base at J, with 11 bases between. This CDR3 comprises 15 residues. Germline V CDR1 and CDR2: MNHEY, SMNVEV (reference sequence).

The V call is TRBV2, the J call TRBJ2-7, with a possible D match to TRBD2 (6 bases). The DNA end favors TRBJ2-1, so the J call may be wrong. Germline assignment: CDR1 SNHLY and CDR2 FYNNEI. The CDR3 loop spans 15 amino acids. The CDR3: CASSERGTRYNEQFF. CDR3 coding DNA: TGTGCCAGCAGTGAGCGCGGGACCCGTTACAATGAGCAGTTCTTC.

In DNA form, the CDR3 reads TGCAGTGCCCAGGTCCGGCGGGGGCACACCGGGGAGCTGTTTTTT. As protein: CSAQVRRGHTGELFF. The V and J genes are TRBV20-1 and TRBJ2-2; possibly TRBD2 for D (7 bases). V lost 6 bases to trimming and J lost 3 bases, with 17 bases between them. The CDR3 contains 15 residues. From germline, CDR1 is DFQATT and CDR2 SNEGSKA (reference sequence).

This clonotype was counted at least ten times. This chain joins TRBV11-2 and TRBJ2-7, with 8 bases lining up with TRBD1. The germline V gene encodes CDR1 SGHAT and CDR2 FQNNGV. The CDR3 spans 14 residues. The V and J ends lost 4 bases and 7 bases, in that order; junction bases with no gene match: 9. The DNA of the CDR3 is TGTGCCAGCAGCTCGGCTGGCAGGGGGCGTGAGCAGTACTTC. Its protein is CASSSAGRGREQYF.

V gene TRBV7-3 combines with J gene TRBJ2-7, with 9 bases aligning to TRBD1. The CDR3 has 16 residues. Unmatched junction bases numbered 12, after V lost 5 bases and J lost 4 bases. CDR1 is SGHTA and CDR2 is FQGTGA in the germline V gene. CDR3 coding DNA: TGTGCCAGCAGCCAGGGATCGGGACAGGGAGAATACGAGCAGTACTTC. Its translation is CASSQGSGQGEYEQYF. The variable domain in full, with the rest retrieved from reference TRBV7-3 and TRBJ2-7, is GAGVSQTPSNKVTEKGKYVELRCDPISGHTALYWYRQSLGQGPEFLIYFQGTGAADDSGLPNDRFFAVRPEGSVSTLKIQRTERGDSAVYLCASSQGSGQGEYEQYFGPGTRLTVT.